The rows below give T cell receptor beta chains drawn from one sample of a study of blood T cell repertoires in COVID-19. TCRdb's table, derived via immunoSEQ multiplex PCR, lists solely in-frame clones and lacks some. Here the sample spans roughly 64,000 clones, 80% to 90% being singletons. Sequenced material: peripheral blood. These receptor sequences come from a man aged 50 to 59 with active COVID-19. CDR3s include the opening cysteine and the closing phenylalanine or tryptophan. A D gene is named only where the DNA matches it firmly. The listing skips clone size in some rows; elsewhere it reads once, few, many or a size class.

D gene	V gene	clone size	J gene	CDR3 protein	CDR3 DNA
.	TRBV12-3/TRBV12-4	.	TRBJ2-7	CASKYAAAYEQYF	TGTGCCAGCAAGTACGCTGCAGCGTACGAGCAGTACTTC
TRBD1	TRBV7-9	.	TRBJ1-3	CASSSRQGVYTIYF	TGTGCCAGCAGCTCCCGACAGGGGGTATACACCATATATTTT
.	TRBV12-5	.	TRBJ2-6	CASVSGRGSISGANVLTF	TGTGCTAGTGTTTCAGGGCGCGGATCAATCTCTGGGGCCAACGTCCTGACTTTC
.	TRBV10-2	.	TRBJ2-5	CASSERGETQYF	TGCGCCAGCAGTGAAAGGGGTGAGACCCAGTACTTC
TRBD1	TRBV25-1	.	TRBJ1-2	CASRGQGLQSKGYTF	TGTGCCAGCCGAGGACAGGGACTACAGTCGAAGGGCTACACCTTC
.	TRBV4-3	.	TRBJ1-3	CASSQDSTGVGGNTIYF	TGCGCCAGCAGCCAAGATTCGACGGGAGTAGGGGGAAACACCATATATTTT
.	TRBV4-2	.	TRBJ2-3	CASSVLLEGGSTDTQYF	TGTGCCAGCAGCGTCCTCCTAGAGGGGGGGAGCACAGATACGCAGTATTTT
.	TRBV27	.	TRBJ1-6	CASRVTGNSPLHF	TGTGCCAGCAGGGTGACAGGTAATTCACCCCTCCACTTT
.	TRBV29-1	.	TRBJ1-3	CSVGSLSSGNTIYF	TGCAGCGTTGGGAGTTTAAGCTCTGGAAACACCATATATTTT
.	TRBV19	.	TRBJ2-5	CASSTTGFQETQYF	TGTGCCAGTAGTACAACAGGGTTCCAAGAGACCCAGTACTTC
.	TRBV28	.	TRBJ2-7	CASEGAGRKHEQYF	TGTGCCAGCGAAGGGGCAGGGAGGAAGCACGAGCAGTACTTC
TRBD2	TRBV2	once	TRBJ2-1	CASRPRKPGTSHYNEQFF	TGTGCCAGCAGGCCACGCAAGCCTGGGACTAGCCACTACAATGAGCAGTTCTTC
.	TRBV3-1/TRBV3-2	.	TRBJ2-7	CASSESRGPSYEQYF	TGTGCCAGCAGCGAGTCCAGGGGTCCCTCCTACGAGCAGTACTTC
TRBD1	TRBV2	.	TRBJ1-2	CASRPDRDGYTF	TGTGCCAGCAGGCCAGACAGGGACGGCTACACCTTC
.	TRBV19	.	TRBJ1-2	CASMGRGVNYGYTF	TGTGCCAGTATGGGTCGCGGAGTTAACTATGGCTACACCTTC
TRBD2	TRBV18	.	TRBJ2-2	CASSPRTSGRANTGELFF	TGTGCCAGCTCACCAAGGACTAGCGGGAGGGCGAACACCGGGGAGCTGTTTTTT
.	TRBV12-3/TRBV12-4	.	TRBJ2-5	CASTLLREETQYF	TGTGCCAGCACCCTCTTGAGGGAAGAGACCCAGTACTTC
TRBD1	TRBV18	.	TRBJ2-3	CASSAGTDASTDTQYF	TGTGCCAGCTCAGCCGGGACAGACGCTAGCACAGATACGCAGTATTTT
TRBD1	TRBV11-3	.	TRBJ2-7	CASSSGPGQGAYEQYF	TGTGCCAGCAGCTCGGGGCCGGGACAGGGGGCGTACGAGCAGTACTTC
TRBD2	TRBV28	few	TRBJ2-4	CASSLGGGASNIQYF	TGTGCCAGCAGTTTGGGGGGAGGGGCCTCAAACATTCAGTACTTC
.	TRBV19	.	TRBJ1-1	CASSMQQQGPLNTEAFF	TGTGCCAGTAGTATGCAGCAACAGGGCCCGCTGAACACTGAAGCTTTCTTT
.	TRBV19	.	TRBJ2-5	CASSMGQDTQETQYF	TGTGCCAGTAGTATGGGGCAGGATACCCAAGAGACCCAGTACTTC
TRBD1	TRBV5-1	.	TRBJ1-4	CASSGGQGPNEKLFF	TGCGCCAGCAGCGGTGGACAGGGGCCCAATGAAAAACTGTTTTTT
TRBD1	TRBV19	once	TRBJ2-1	CASSIEGQSYDEQFF	TGTGCCAGTAGTATAGAGGGACAGTCTTACGATGAGCAGTTCTTC
TRBD1	TRBV27	.	TRBJ2-7	CATQTLRGPLYEQYF	TGTGCCACCCAAACCCTCAGGGGGCCCCTCTACGAGCAGTACTTC
TRBD2	TRBV25-1	.	TRBJ2-5	CASSGSAGGGETQYF	TGTGCCAGCAGTGGGTCAGCGGGGGGCGGGGAGACCCAGTACTTC
.	TRBV27	once	TRBJ2-3	CASSQGSTDTQYF	TGTGCCAGCAGTCAGGGGAGCACAGATACGCAGTATTTT
TRBD1	TRBV19	.	TRBJ2-7	CASSGGQGSIAGSTEQYF	TGTGCCAGTAGTGGGGGACAGGGAAGTATTGCGGGATCGACCGAGCAGTACTTC
.	TRBV6-4	.	TRBJ2-4	CASIENSGKIAKNIQYF	TGTGCCAGCATTGAGAATAGCGGCAAGATAGCCAAAAACATTCAGTACTTC
TRBD2	TRBV5-1	.	TRBJ2-1	CASSPPPGLEVEQFF	TGCGCCAGCAGCCCACCTCCGGGACTAGAGGTTGAGCAGTTCTTC
.	TRBV29-1	.	TRBJ2-3	CSSVKRTDTQYF	TGCAGCTCCGTGAAGAGGACAGATACGCAGTATTTT
.	TRBV6-5	.	TRBJ1-4	CASSSDRANEKLFF	TGTGCCAGCAGTTCGGACAGAGCTAATGAAAAACTGTTTTTT
.	TRBV30	.	TRBJ1-2	CAWSAGFNYGYTF	TGTGCCTGGAGTGCAGGGTTTAACTATGGCTACACCTTC
TRBD1	TRBV5-6	.	TRBJ2-7	CASSFRDRVSYEQYF	TGTGCCAGCAGCTTCCGGGACAGGGTCTCCTACGAGCAGTACTTC
TRBD2	TRBV7-9	.	TRBJ2-5	CASSGGTSGVLQYF	TGTGCCAGCAGCGGAGGGACTAGCGGGGTTCTCCAGTACTTC
.	TRBV9	.	TRBJ2-7	CASSVGRESYEQYF	TGTGCCAGCAGCGTAGGTCGGGAGAGCTACGAGCAGTACTTC
.	TRBV19	.	TRBJ2-2	CASTRVAGLNTGELFF	TGTGCCAGTACCCGTGTGGCGGGGTTGAACACCGGGGAGCTGTTTTTT
TRBD1	TRBV7-6	.	TRBJ1-5	CASSFQGDQPQHF	TGTGCCAGCAGCTTTCAGGGGGATCAGCCCCAGCATTTT
TRBD1	TRBV24-1	.	TRBJ2-1	CATSDPRGGTGGLASYNEQFF	TGTGCCACCAGTGATCCCAGGGGTGGGACAGGGGGCTTGGCATCCTACAATGAGCAGTTCTTC
.	TRBV27	.	TRBJ2-1	CASTKASPRDEQFF	TGTGCCAGCACCAAGGCTAGCCCAAGGGATGAGCAGTTCTTC
.	TRBV6-5	.	TRBJ1-6	CASSPTVEDSPLHF	TGTGCCAGCAGTCCCACAGTGGAAGATTCACCCCTCCACTTT
TRBD2	TRBV9	.	TRBJ2-3	CASSVVSGGAADTQYF	TGTGCCAGCAGCGTAGTTAGCGGGGGGGCCGCAGATACGCAGTATTTT
.	TRBV6-5	.	TRBJ1-3	CASGRDAFSGNTIYF	TGTGCCAGCGGGCGGGACGCCTTCTCTGGAAACACCATATATTTT
.	TRBV7-9	.	TRBJ1-5	CASSLGPGGNQPQHF	TGTGCCAGCAGCTTAGGGCCAGGGGGCAATCAGCCCCAGCATTTT
TRBD2	TRBV15	.	TRBJ2-1	CATSRVASGRRYNEQFF	TGTGCCACCAGCAGAGTGGCTAGCGGGAGGCGGTACAATGAGCAGTTCTTC
.	TRBV2	.	TRBJ1-6	CASTTGRHSPLHF	TGTGCCAGCACCACAGGGCGGCATTCACCCCTCCACTTT
TRBD2	TRBV7-3	once	TRBJ2-3	CASSPLAGGEDTQYF	TGTGCCAGCAGCCCTCTAGCGGGAGGTGAGGATACGCAGTATTTT
.	TRBV7-2	few	TRBJ1-1	CASSQGQNTEAFF	TGTGCCAGCAGCCAGGGACAGAACACTGAAGCTTTCTTT
.	TRBV7-2	.	TRBJ2-2	CASSLIAGNGELFF	TGTGCCAGCAGCTTAATCGCGGGCAACGGGGAGCTGTTTTTT
TRBD1	TRBV6-5	.	TRBJ1-1	CASRLTGITEAFF	TGTGCCAGCAGATTGACAGGGATAACTGAAGCTTTCTTT
TRBD1	TRBV5-1	.	TRBJ2-7	CASSYRDRGLEQYF	TGCGCCAGCAGCTACCGGGACAGGGGGCTTGAGCAGTACTTC
TRBD1	TRBV18	.	TRBJ1-5	CASSPGTGGNNQPQHF	TGTGCCAGCTCACCGGGGACAGGGGGTAACAATCAGCCCCAGCATTTT
TRBD2	TRBV15	.	TRBJ2-5	CATLGWGGPEETQYF	TGTGCCACGCTAGGGTGGGGAGGGCCTGAAGAGACCCAGTACTTC
TRBD1	TRBV5-4	.	TRBJ2-1	CASTKDRGSYNEQFF	TGTGCCAGCACCAAGGACAGGGGATCCTACAATGAGCAGTTCTTC
TRBD1	TRBV7-8	.	TRBJ1-3	CASSSRDRGFGSSGNTIYF	TGTGCCAGCAGCTCTCGGGACAGGGGTTTTGGATCCTCTGGAAACACCATATATTTT
.	TRBV14	once	TRBJ2-1	CASSQELASLQFF	TGTGCCAGCAGCCAAGAGTTGGCTAGCCTTCAGTTCTTC
.	TRBV5-1	.	TRBJ2-7	CASSLDWLSYEQYF	TGCGCCAGCAGCTTGGATTGGCTTTCATACGAGCAGTACTTC